A selection of T cell receptor beta chains follows, all from one sample in a study of T cell responses to AZD1222 COVID-19 vaccine. Method: immunoSEQ multiplex PCR; TCRdb's copy keeps in-frame clones and lacks some. The sample has 75,000 to 100,000 clones, over 75% seen once. Sequenced material: peripheral blood, taken on day 0 of AZD1222 vaccination. The receptors originated from an adult in good health. Each CDR3 is given without its conserved first and last residue. Fields, in order: V gene, J gene, CDR3 protein.

V: TRBV6-5; J: TRBJ2-7; CDR3: ASSFLSRTSGHEQY
V: TRBV4-3; J: TRBJ1-1; CDR3: ASSQDPREGAF
V: TRBV27; J: TRBJ1-1; CDR3: ASSLYDPVNTEAF
V: TRBV28; J: TRBJ2-4; CDR3: ASRPGLAGVIQY
V: TRBV24-1; J: TRBJ2-5; CDR3: ATSDPSGYQETQY
V: TRBV18; J: TRBJ2-7; CDR3: ASSLPGQGTSGRLYEQY
V: TRBV10-3; J: TRBJ2-7; CDR3: AISLDVPGRSGEQY
V: TRBV11-3; J: TRBJ2-2; CDR3: ASSLVWGGELF
V: TRBV28; J: TRBJ1-1; CDR3: ASSLWGARTEAF
V: TRBV9; J: TRBJ1-2; CDR3: ASSEQGNYGYT
V: TRBV5-6; J: TRBJ2-6; CDR3: ASSLMTGTLGGANVLT
V: TRBV27; J: TRBJ2-7; CDR3: ASSFASSYEQY
V: TRBV7-6; J: TRBJ2-7; CDR3: ASSLEVGGNYEQY
V: TRBV15; J: TRBJ2-7; CDR3: ATSSRTGGYEQY
V: TRBV12-3/TRBV12-4; J: TRBJ1-1; CDR3: ASSFQGNTEAF
V: TRBV3-1/TRBV3-2; J: TRBJ2-3; CDR3: ASSQVTGDATDTQY
V: TRBV28; J: TRBJ2-7; CDR3: ASSGGPYEQY
V: TRBV5-1; J: TRBJ1-2; CDR3: ASSLESNYGYT
V: TRBV28; J: TRBJ1-5; CDR3: ASSLWALNQPQH
V: TRBV3-1/TRBV3-2; J: TRBJ2-7; CDR3: ASSQGLAGTYEQY
V: TRBV7-2; J: TRBJ1-5; CDR3: ASRPLGSGPQH
V: TRBV28; J: TRBJ1-1; CDR3: ASRSGTGGTEAF
V: TRBV3-1/TRBV3-2; J: TRBJ1-6; CDR3: ASSQVDSASPLH
V: TRBV3-1/TRBV3-2; J: TRBJ1-3; CDR3: ASSLPRNTIY
V: TRBV6-2/TRBV6-3; J: TRBJ2-7; CDR3: ASSPGGPPYEQY
V: TRBV18; J: TRBJ2-2; CDR3: ASSAGTGDFGELF
V: TRBV28; J: TRBJ2-3; CDR3: ASSPGQAPPTDTQY
V: TRBV13; J: TRBJ2-5; CDR3: ASSPSTIPGQETQY
V: TRBV5-6; J: TRBJ2-7; CDR3: ASSLRTRGYEQY
V: TRBV5-1; J: TRBJ2-3; CDR3: ASSQIGTSGFSTDTQY
V: TRBV28; J: TRBJ1-2; CDR3: ASQGINYGYT
V: TRBV7-3; J: TRBJ1-2; CDR3: ASSSGQRTMGYT
V: TRBV5-4; J: TRBJ2-1; CDR3: ASSSSTSGKNEQF
V: TRBV5-1; J: TRBJ1-2; CDR3: ASSLGGSNYGYT
V: TRBV4-2; J: TRBJ1-5; CDR3: ASSQNVMQNQPQH
V: TRBV28; J: TRBJ2-7; CDR3: ASRSGLAGGNEQY
V: TRBV11-2; J: TRBJ2-7; CDR3: ASSLGVSLYEQY
V: TRBV30; J: TRBJ1-1; CDR3: AWSVAVNTEAF
V: TRBV13; J: TRBJ2-7; CDR3: ASSEVGQPAYEQY
V: TRBV27; J: TRBJ2-3; CDR3: ASSLSGWKGDTQY
V: TRBV25-1; J: TRBJ1-1; CDR3: ASSPGTVGTEAF